Listed below are T cell receptor beta chains from one sample, sequenced in a study of CD8 T cells in Susac syndrome. MiXCR, applied by TCRdb to the immunoSEQ multiplex PCR reads, yields one record per CDR3 protein. The sample includes 25,000 to 30,000 distinct CDR3 sequences, less than 95% of them seen just once. The sequencing input was CD8+ T cells from PBMCs. The receptors here all came from a human donor in good health. CDR3s include the opening cysteine and the closing phenylalanine or tryptophan. Fields, in order: clone size, J gene, D gene, V gene, CDR3 DNA, CDR3 protein. A D gene is named only where the DNA matches it firmly. Size is omitted from some rows. Given values are once, few, many or a class for expanded clones.

clone size: NA; J gene: TRBJ2-3; D gene: TRBD2; V gene: TRBV11-2; CDR3 DNA: TGTGCCAGCAGCTTAGAAGCGGGGGGCGTCACAGATACGCAGTATTTT; CDR3 protein: CASSLEAGGVTDTQYF
clone size: NA; J gene: TRBJ2-1; D gene: TRBD1; V gene: TRBV6-2/TRBV6-3; CDR3 DNA: TGTGCCAGCAGGGATTTACAGGGGACCTCCTACAATGAGCAGTTCTTC; CDR3 protein: CASRDLQGTSYNEQFF
clone size: NA; J gene: TRBJ1-5; D gene: NA; V gene: TRBV6-2/TRBV6-3; CDR3 DNA: TGTGCCAGCAGTTACTTTGAGAGTAACCCCAAGCATTTT; CDR3 protein: CASSYFESNPKHF
clone size: NA; J gene: TRBJ2-5; D gene: NA; V gene: TRBV9; CDR3 DNA: TGTGCCAGCAGCCCCGGCGGGGACCAAGAGACCCAGTACTTC; CDR3 protein: CASSPGGDQETQYF
clone size: NA; J gene: TRBJ2-7; D gene: NA; V gene: TRBV29-1; CDR3 DNA: TGCAGCGTTGCTAGGGAGGAATACTACGAGCAGTACTTC; CDR3 protein: CSVAREEYYEQYF
clone size: once; J gene: TRBJ1-3; D gene: NA; V gene: TRBV12-3/TRBV12-4; CDR3 DNA: TGTGCCAGCAGGACAGCCGACTACTCTGGAAACACCATATATTTT; CDR3 protein: CASRTADYSGNTIYF
clone size: NA; J gene: TRBJ2-1; D gene: NA; V gene: TRBV6-6; CDR3 DNA: TGTGCCAGCAGATCAGGGGTTGGCAATGAGCAGTTCTTC; CDR3 protein: CASRSGVGNEQFF
clone size: NA; J gene: TRBJ2-7; D gene: NA; V gene: TRBV7-9; CDR3 DNA: TGTGCCAGCAGCTTCGGAAACTACGAGCAGTACTTC; CDR3 protein: CASSFGNYEQYF
clone size: NA; J gene: TRBJ1-1; D gene: NA; V gene: TRBV10-2; CDR3 DNA: TGCGCCAGCAGTGGTGGTGGCACTGAAGCTTTCTTT; CDR3 protein: CASSGGGTEAFF
clone size: NA; J gene: TRBJ2-7; D gene: TRBD1; V gene: TRBV2; CDR3 DNA: TGTGCCAGCAGAGCGGGACAGGGGTCCTACGAGCAGTACTTC; CDR3 protein: CASRAGQGSYEQYF
clone size: NA; J gene: TRBJ2-1; D gene: TRBD2; V gene: TRBV27; CDR3 DNA: TGTGCCAGCGTCCCTAGCGGGCTGAGCTCCTACAATGAGCAGTTCTTC; CDR3 protein: CASVPSGLSSYNEQFF
clone size: NA; J gene: TRBJ2-1; D gene: TRBD1; V gene: TRBV6-5; CDR3 DNA: TGTGCCAGCAGTTACGCCGGGACAGGGATCAATGAGCAGTTCTTC; CDR3 protein: CASSYAGTGINEQFF
clone size: NA; J gene: TRBJ2-3; D gene: NA; V gene: TRBV6-6; CDR3 DNA: TGTGCCAGCAGTTACCTGCAGGGCACAGATACGCAGTATTTT; CDR3 protein: CASSYLQGTDTQYF
clone size: NA; J gene: TRBJ1-6; D gene: NA; V gene: TRBV4-3; CDR3 DNA: TGCGCCAGCAGCCAAGATTCAGGATACTATTCACCCCTCCACTTT; CDR3 protein: CASSQDSGYYSPLHF
clone size: NA; J gene: TRBJ2-3; D gene: NA; V gene: TRBV2; CDR3 DNA: TGTGCCAGCAGTGAAGGTCTAGTCAGCACAGATACGCAGTATTTT; CDR3 protein: CASSEGLVSTDTQYF
clone size: NA; J gene: TRBJ1-2; D gene: NA; V gene: TRBV3-1; CDR3 DNA: TGTGCCAGCAGCCCCCGGGGGGGGCCCCTCTATGGCTACACCTTC; CDR3 protein: CASSPRGGPLYGYTF
clone size: NA; J gene: TRBJ2-7; D gene: NA; V gene: TRBV20-1; CDR3 DNA: TGCAGTGCTAGGGGGACCGTCCCCTACGAGCAGTACTTC; CDR3 protein: CSARGTVPYEQYF
clone size: NA; J gene: TRBJ1-4; D gene: NA; V gene: TRBV12-3/TRBV12-4; CDR3 DNA: TGTGCCAGCAGTTTAGGAGGCATTGAAAAACTGTTTTTT; CDR3 protein: CASSLGGIEKLFF
clone size: NA; J gene: TRBJ2-4; D gene: NA; V gene: TRBV3-1; CDR3 DNA: TGTGCCAGCAGCCAAAGAGCCCCCAGGAACATTCAGTACTTC; CDR3 protein: CASSQRAPRNIQYF
clone size: NA; J gene: TRBJ2-7; D gene: NA; V gene: TRBV6-4; CDR3 DNA: TGTGCCAGCAGTGGTCATGGGCTGGGGTTCTACGAGCAGTACTTC; CDR3 protein: CASSGHGLGFYEQYF
clone size: once; J gene: TRBJ2-1; D gene: NA; V gene: TRBV20-1; CDR3 DNA: TGCAGTGCTAGACTACTGTCCTACAATGAGCAGTTCTTC; CDR3 protein: CSARLLSYNEQFF
clone size: once; J gene: TRBJ2-1; D gene: NA; V gene: TRBV20-1; CDR3 DNA: TGCAGTGCTTTACAGAGAAGCTCCTACAATGAGCAGTTCTTC; CDR3 protein: CSALQRSSYNEQFF
clone size: once; J gene: TRBJ1-1; D gene: NA; V gene: TRBV27; CDR3 DNA: TGTGCCAGCAGTTTAGGGGGGATAACTGAAGCTTTCTTT; CDR3 protein: CASSLGGITEAFF
clone size: NA; J gene: TRBJ1-2; D gene: TRBD1; V gene: TRBV7-2; CDR3 DNA: TGTGCCAGCACCCGGGACAGGTCTAACTATGGCTACACCTTC; CDR3 protein: CASTRDRSNYGYTF
clone size: NA; J gene: TRBJ1-1; D gene: TRBD1; V gene: TRBV19; CDR3 DNA: TGTGCCAGTAGACCAGGGGGCGCTAGGACTGAAGCTTTCTTT; CDR3 protein: CASRPGGARTEAFF
clone size: NA; J gene: TRBJ2-2; D gene: NA; V gene: TRBV6-5; CDR3 DNA: TGTGCCAGCAGTTACTACCAGGGAGGCGGGGAGCTGTTTTTT; CDR3 protein: CASSYYQGGGELFF
clone size: NA; J gene: TRBJ2-7; D gene: TRBD1; V gene: TRBV6-2/TRBV6-3; CDR3 DNA: TGTGCCAGCAGTTACGCGACAGGGTCCTACGAGCAGTACTTC; CDR3 protein: CASSYATGSYEQYF
clone size: NA; J gene: TRBJ1-1; D gene: NA; V gene: TRBV11-2; CDR3 DNA: TGTGCCAGCAGCTTAGGCAGGAACACTGAAGCTTTCTTT; CDR3 protein: CASSLGRNTEAFF
clone size: NA; J gene: TRBJ2-5; D gene: NA; V gene: TRBV29-1; CDR3 DNA: TGCAGCTTTGAGAACGGCGAAGGGGAGACCCAGTACTTC; CDR3 protein: CSFENGEGETQYF
clone size: NA; J gene: TRBJ2-1; D gene: NA; V gene: TRBV7-2; CDR3 DNA: TGTGCCAGCAGCTTATCGGACTCCAGGTTGGAGCAGTTCTTC; CDR3 protein: CASSLSDSRLEQFF
clone size: NA; J gene: TRBJ1-2; D gene: NA; V gene: TRBV12-3/TRBV12-4; CDR3 DNA: TGTGCCAGCAGCCCTACAGCAGGGCTGCCCTTCTATGGCTACACCTTC; CDR3 protein: CASSPTAGLPFYGYTF
clone size: NA; J gene: TRBJ1-1; D gene: NA; V gene: TRBV4-3; CDR3 DNA: TGCGCCAGCAGCCAAGATTCGGGAGTCGAGAAGCCTGAAGCTTTCTTT; CDR3 protein: CASSQDSGVEKPEAFF
clone size: once; J gene: TRBJ1-2; D gene: TRBD1; V gene: TRBV7-9; CDR3 DNA: TGTGCCAGCAGCATCGGGACAGGGGGGTCGAGGAACTATGGCTACACCTTC; CDR3 protein: CASSIGTGGSRNYGYTF
clone size: NA; J gene: TRBJ2-2; D gene: TRBD1; V gene: TRBV9; CDR3 DNA: TGTGCCAGCAGCGACTTCAGGGGGCAGGAAACCGGGGAGCTGTTTTTT; CDR3 protein: CASSDFRGQETGELFF
clone size: NA; J gene: TRBJ2-7; D gene: TRBD2; V gene: TRBV6-5; CDR3 DNA: TGTGCCAGCAGTTGGACTAGCGGGTCCTACGAGCAGTACTTC; CDR3 protein: CASSWTSGSYEQYF
clone size: NA; J gene: TRBJ1-6; D gene: NA; V gene: TRBV5-6; CDR3 DNA: TGTGCCACCTCCTCTTCGAATGAGCCCGTTGGATCACCCCTCCACTTT; CDR3 protein: CATSSSNEPVGSPLHF
clone size: NA; J gene: TRBJ1-1; D gene: NA; V gene: TRBV7-9; CDR3 DNA: TGTGCCAGCAGCCCAGGGACGTACCCCCGAGCTTTCTTT; CDR3 protein: CASSPGTYPRAFF
clone size: NA; J gene: TRBJ1-1; D gene: NA; V gene: TRBV12-3/TRBV12-4; CDR3 DNA: TGTGCCAGCAGTGTGGGCCCCGAAGCTTTCTTT; CDR3 protein: CASSVGPEAFF
clone size: NA; J gene: TRBJ2-7; D gene: TRBD1; V gene: TRBV4-3; CDR3 DNA: TGCGCCAGCAGCCAAGATCGGCAGGGGGACACCTACGAGCAGTACTTC; CDR3 protein: CASSQDRQGDTYEQYF
clone size: NA; J gene: TRBJ2-1; D gene: NA; V gene: TRBV7-9; CDR3 DNA: TGTGCCAGCAGCTTACGGGGTGAGCAGTTCTTC; CDR3 protein: CASSLRGEQFF
clone size: NA; J gene: TRBJ1-3; D gene: NA; V gene: TRBV20-1; CDR3 DNA: TGCAGTGCTAGGGGAACATCGGGGAACACCATATATTTT; CDR3 protein: CSARGTSGNTIYF
clone size: NA; J gene: TRBJ2-3; D gene: NA; V gene: TRBV5-5; CDR3 DNA: TGTGCCAGCAGCCTGGGAGTCCCTAGCACAGATACGCAGTATTTT; CDR3 protein: CASSLGVPSTDTQYF